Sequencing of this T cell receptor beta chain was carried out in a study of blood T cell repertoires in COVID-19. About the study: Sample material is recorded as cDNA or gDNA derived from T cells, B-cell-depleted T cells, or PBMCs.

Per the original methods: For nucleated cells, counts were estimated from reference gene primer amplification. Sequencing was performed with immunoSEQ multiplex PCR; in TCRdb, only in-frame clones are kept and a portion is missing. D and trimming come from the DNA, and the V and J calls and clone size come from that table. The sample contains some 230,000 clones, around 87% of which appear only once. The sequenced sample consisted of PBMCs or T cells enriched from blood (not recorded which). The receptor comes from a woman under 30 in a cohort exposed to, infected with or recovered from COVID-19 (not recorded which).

CDR3 sequence (DNA): TGTGCCAGCAGCCCCCTATTAGCGGATCAAGAGACCCAGTACTTC. It codes for CASSPLLADQETQYF. The gene calls are TRBV6-5 and TRBJ2-5; D perhaps matches TRBD2 (6 bases). V was trimmed by 6 bases and J by 2 bases, leaving 16 bases between them. CDR3 length equals 15 residues. The V gene's germline CDR1 is MNHEY and CDR2 SVGAGI.